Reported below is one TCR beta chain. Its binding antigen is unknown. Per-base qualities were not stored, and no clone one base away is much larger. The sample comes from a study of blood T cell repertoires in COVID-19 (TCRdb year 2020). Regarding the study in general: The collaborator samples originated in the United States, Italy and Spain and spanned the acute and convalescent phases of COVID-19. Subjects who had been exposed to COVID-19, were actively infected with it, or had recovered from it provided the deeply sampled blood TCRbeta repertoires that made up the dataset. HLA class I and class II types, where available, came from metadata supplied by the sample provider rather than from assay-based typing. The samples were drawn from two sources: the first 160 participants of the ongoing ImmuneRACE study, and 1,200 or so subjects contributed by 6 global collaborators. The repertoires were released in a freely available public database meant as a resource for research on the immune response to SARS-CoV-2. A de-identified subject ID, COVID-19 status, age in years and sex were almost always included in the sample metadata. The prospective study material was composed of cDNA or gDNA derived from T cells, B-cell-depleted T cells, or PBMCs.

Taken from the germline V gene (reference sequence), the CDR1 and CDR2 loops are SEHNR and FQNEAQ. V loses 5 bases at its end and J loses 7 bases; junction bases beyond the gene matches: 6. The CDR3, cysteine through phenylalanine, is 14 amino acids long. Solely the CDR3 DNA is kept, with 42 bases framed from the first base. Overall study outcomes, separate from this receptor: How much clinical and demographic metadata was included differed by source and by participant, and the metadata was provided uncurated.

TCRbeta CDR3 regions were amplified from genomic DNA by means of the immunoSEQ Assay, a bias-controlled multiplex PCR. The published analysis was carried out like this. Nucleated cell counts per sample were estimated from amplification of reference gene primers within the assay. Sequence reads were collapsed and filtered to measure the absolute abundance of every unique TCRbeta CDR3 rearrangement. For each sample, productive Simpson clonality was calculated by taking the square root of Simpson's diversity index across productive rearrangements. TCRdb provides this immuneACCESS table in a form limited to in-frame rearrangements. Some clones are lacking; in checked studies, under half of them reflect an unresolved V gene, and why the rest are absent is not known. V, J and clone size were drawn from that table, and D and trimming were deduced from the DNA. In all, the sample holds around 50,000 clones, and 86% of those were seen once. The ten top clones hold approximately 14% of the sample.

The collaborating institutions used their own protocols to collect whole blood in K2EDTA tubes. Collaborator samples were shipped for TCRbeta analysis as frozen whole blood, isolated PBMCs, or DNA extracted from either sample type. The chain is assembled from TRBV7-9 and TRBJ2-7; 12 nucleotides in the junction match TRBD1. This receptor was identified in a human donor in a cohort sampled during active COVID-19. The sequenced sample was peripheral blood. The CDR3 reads CASSPGQGAKEQYF. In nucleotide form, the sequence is TGTGCCAGCAGCCCGGGACAGGGGGCGAAAGAGCAGTACTTC.